The present T cell receptor beta chain was sequenced within a study of blood T cell repertoires in COVID-19. Study overall: In each case, the material was cDNA or gDNA derived from T cells, B-cell-depleted T cells, or PBMCs.

Libraries were prepared by immunoSEQ multiplex PCR; TCRdb keeps only in-frame clonotypes and omits some of them. The table has around 59,000 clones, 80% to 90% seen once. The CDR3 covers 14 residues. Looked up from germline, CDR1 is SNHLY and CDR2 is FYNNEI. With V trimmed by 4 bases and J by 4 bases, 4 bases remained unmatched. This rearrangement joins TRBV2 to TRBJ1-2; 9 nucleotides align to TRBD1. Specimen: peripheral blood. The TCR sequence derives from a man aged 60-69 years with acute or convalescent COVID-19. CDR3 coding DNA: TGTGCCAGCAGTGGAGTGACAGGGGGCTATGGCTACACCTTC. It is translated as CASSGVTGGYGYTF.